The clone carrying this T cell receptor (beta chain) has at least ten counts. Its antigen is currently unknown. The record originates from a study of T cell repertoires in cytomegalovirus infection. Background on the study: Selected CMV epitopes included recently identified HLA-C-restricted ones as well as well-studied HLA-B-restricted ones. An indication of both CMV infection and matching HLA type came from public TCR beta signatures. Study observations and caveats: Individuals carrying CMV plus the relevant HLA were identified by cumulative frequency of public TCR beta families. Predominance within the ex vivo response was attributable to HLA-C-restricted CMV-specific TCR beta clonotypes.

CDR1 and CDR2 (germline): SGHTA, FQGNSA. CDR3 size: 13 residues. Trimming took off 5 bases at V and 5 bases at J, with 13 bases between the two ends. TCRdb reprocessed the reads via MiXCR and lists one record per CDR3 protein. The profile shows about 890,000 distinct CDR3 sequences, roughly 30% of them singletons. The chain recombines TRBV7-2 with TRBJ2-7, with TRBD2 as a possible D gene (5 bases). Sequenced here: cultured CD8+ T cells from PBMCs, sampled from culture after CMV antigen stimulation. The source is a human donor in good health (CMV status not recorded). Some clones in this sample may be carry-over from other donors' samples. CDR3 amino acids: CASSPSDFNEQYV. In DNA form, the CDR3 reads TGTGCCAGCAGCCCTTCGGACTTCAACGAGCAGTACGTC.